A selection of T cell receptor beta chains follows, all from one sample in a study of blood T cell repertoires in COVID-19. Sequenced by immunoSEQ multiplex PCR; TCRdb stores in-frame clones only, minus some. There are fewer than 300,000 clones in the sample; around 89% occur only once, and 0.7% to 0.9% lies in the top ten. The sample comprised peripheral blood. The origin of the receptors is a young man with acute or convalescent COVID-19. Each CDR3 is given with its conserved first and last residue. A D gene is named only where the DNA matches it firmly. Not every row has a clone size; where given, it reads once, few, many or a size class.

J gene: TRBJ1-6; V gene: TRBV5-4; clone size: -; D gene: -; CDR3 DNA: TGTGCCAGCAGCTTGGACGGACAGCTCTATAATTCACCCCTCCACTTT; CDR3 protein: CASSLDGQLYNSPLHF
J gene: TRBJ2-2; V gene: TRBV10-1; clone size: -; D gene: -; CDR3 DNA: TGCGCCAGCAGTGAGAAGAGAAAACTGAACACCGGGGAGCTGTTTTTT; CDR3 protein: CASSEKRKLNTGELFF
J gene: TRBJ1-2; V gene: TRBV21-1; clone size: few; D gene: -; CDR3 DNA: TGTGCCAGCAGCGTTCGCACCGACAGGGTATATGGCTACACCTTC; CDR3 protein: CASSVRTDRVYGYTF
J gene: TRBJ1-3; V gene: TRBV4-2; clone size: -; D gene: -; CDR3 DNA: TGTGCCAGCAGCCCAGACAGGCAGACTGGAAACACCATATATTTT; CDR3 protein: CASSPDRQTGNTIYF
J gene: TRBJ2-1; V gene: TRBV4-2; clone size: -; D gene: -; CDR3 DNA: TGTGCCAGCAGCCAGCAGGGATCGAGCTCCTACAATGAGCAGTTCTTC; CDR3 protein: CASSQQGSSSYNEQFF
J gene: TRBJ1-2; V gene: TRBV3-1/TRBV3-2; clone size: -; D gene: -; CDR3 DNA: TGTGCCAGCAGCTTTCGAATCGGACAGAGTTTTGGCTACACCTTC; CDR3 protein: CASSFRIGQSFGYTF
J gene: TRBJ2-5; V gene: TRBV12-1; clone size: -; D gene: -; CDR3 DNA: TGTGCCAGCAGGCATCGGCAGCGGATACAAGAGACCCAGTACTTC; CDR3 protein: CASRHRQRIQETQYF
J gene: TRBJ1-5; V gene: TRBV24-1; clone size: -; D gene: -; CDR3 DNA: TGTGCCACCAGTGTTTCAGGAACCGATCAGCCCCAGCATTTT; CDR3 protein: CATSVSGTDQPQHF
J gene: TRBJ1-4; V gene: TRBV18; clone size: -; D gene: -; CDR3 DNA: TGTGCCAGCTCACCGAGCTCCAATGAAAAACTGTTTTTT; CDR3 protein: CASSPSSNEKLFF
J gene: TRBJ1-1; V gene: TRBV3-1/TRBV3-2; clone size: -; D gene: -; CDR3 DNA: TGTGCCAGCAGCCCCCGGGGTTCGCGGGGCACTGAAGCTTTCTTT; CDR3 protein: CASSPRGSRGTEAFF
J gene: TRBJ2-3; V gene: TRBV28; clone size: -; D gene: TRBD1; CDR3 DNA: TGTGCCAGCAGCCCCGGACAGGGGGACCCAGATACGCAGTATTTT; CDR3 protein: CASSPGQGDPDTQYF
J gene: TRBJ2-5; V gene: TRBV6-1; clone size: few; D gene: TRBD2; CDR3 DNA: TGTGCCAGCAGTGAAGCGGTGGCTAGCGGGCGGGAGACCCAGTACTTC; CDR3 protein: CASSEAVASGRETQYF
J gene: TRBJ2-7; V gene: TRBV6-1; clone size: once; D gene: TRBD2; CDR3 DNA: TGTGCCAGCAGTGATGGACTAGCGGGAGACAGGTACGAGCAGTACTTC; CDR3 protein: CASSDGLAGDRYEQYF
J gene: TRBJ2-7; V gene: TRBV6-5; clone size: -; D gene: TRBD2; CDR3 DNA: TGTGCCAGCAGTTCCTTGACTAGCGGGAGCTACGAGCAGTACTTC; CDR3 protein: CASSSLTSGSYEQYF
J gene: TRBJ1-5; V gene: TRBV28; clone size: -; D gene: TRBD1; CDR3 DNA: TGTGCCAGCAGTTTATCCGGGACAGGGGACAATCAGCCCCAGCATTTT; CDR3 protein: CASSLSGTGDNQPQHF
J gene: TRBJ2-1; V gene: TRBV4-1; clone size: -; D gene: TRBD2; CDR3 DNA: TGCGCCAGCAGTCTAATAGCGGGGGTGGACAATGAGCAGTTCTTC; CDR3 protein: CASSLIAGVDNEQFF
J gene: TRBJ1-6; V gene: TRBV9; clone size: -; D gene: -; CDR3 DNA: TGTGCCAGCAGCACCCAGCGGGCCAATTCTTCACCCCTCCACTTT; CDR3 protein: CASSTQRANSSPLHF
J gene: TRBJ2-3; V gene: TRBV4-1; clone size: -; D gene: -; CDR3 DNA: TGCGCCAGCAGCCAAGATAGGGAGAATACGCAGTATTTT; CDR3 protein: CASSQDRENTQYF
J gene: TRBJ2-5; V gene: TRBV7-9; clone size: once; D gene: TRBD2; CDR3 DNA: TGTGCCAGCAGCTTAGCACTAGCGGCCTCTGGGACCCAGTACTTC; CDR3 protein: CASSLALAASGTQYF
J gene: TRBJ1-2; V gene: TRBV19; clone size: -; D gene: TRBD1; CDR3 DNA: TGTGCCAGTAGTATGTCGGGATTGACAGGGGGCTTCTATGGCTACACCTTC; CDR3 protein: CASSMSGLTGGFYGYTF
J gene: TRBJ1-1; V gene: TRBV5-1; clone size: -; D gene: -; CDR3 DNA: TGCGCCAGCAGCTTGGTAGGCGGAGAAGCTTTCTTT; CDR3 protein: CASSLVGGEAFF
J gene: TRBJ1-6; V gene: TRBV3-1/TRBV3-2; clone size: once; D gene: -; CDR3 DNA: TGTGCCAGCAGCCAAGTGGTAGCTTCCAGCTCCTATAATTCACCCCTCCACTTT; CDR3 protein: CASSQVVASSSYNSPLHF
J gene: TRBJ1-6; V gene: TRBV30; clone size: once; D gene: -; CDR3 DNA: TGTGCCTGGGGACGGGTCAGTTCACCCCTCCACTTT; CDR3 protein: CAWGRVSSPLHF
J gene: TRBJ1-1; V gene: TRBV30; clone size: once; D gene: -; CDR3 DNA: TGTGCCTGGACGAACTCCCGAGCTTTCTTT; CDR3 protein: CAWTNSRAFF
J gene: TRBJ1-2; V gene: TRBV6-1; clone size: -; D gene: -; CDR3 DNA: TGTGCCAGCAGTGAAGGGGCAGGGGAATTTCCTAGTAGCTATGGCTACACCTTC; CDR3 protein: CASSEGAGEFPSSYGYTF
J gene: TRBJ2-1; V gene: TRBV5-8; clone size: -; D gene: -; CDR3 DNA: TGTGCCAGCAACCTAGACAGGTACAATGAGCAGTTCTTC; CDR3 protein: CASNLDRYNEQFF
J gene: TRBJ1-2; V gene: TRBV27; clone size: -; D gene: TRBD1; CDR3 DNA: TGTGCCAGCAGTTTAAGGGGGCCGGGTGGCTACACCTTC; CDR3 protein: CASSLRGPGGYTF
J gene: TRBJ2-7; V gene: TRBV30; clone size: once; D gene: -; CDR3 DNA: TGTGCCTGGAGTGCCGCAGGGCGGGAGCAGTACTTC; CDR3 protein: CAWSAAGREQYF
J gene: TRBJ2-2; V gene: TRBV24-1; clone size: -; D gene: -; CDR3 DNA: TGTGCCACCAGTGACGCCGGGGCGAACACCGGGGAGCTGTTTTTT; CDR3 protein: CATSDAGANTGELFF
J gene: TRBJ1-2; V gene: TRBV27; clone size: -; D gene: TRBD1; CDR3 DNA: TGTGCCAGCAAAACAGGGGGCGCGGGGAACTATGGCTACACCTTC; CDR3 protein: CASKTGGAGNYGYTF
J gene: TRBJ1-2; V gene: TRBV18; clone size: -; D gene: TRBD1; CDR3 DNA: TGTGCCAGCTCACCGATAGGACAGGAAAACTATGGCTACACCTTC; CDR3 protein: CASSPIGQENYGYTF
J gene: TRBJ2-7; V gene: TRBV6-6; clone size: -; D gene: -; CDR3 DNA: TGTGCCAGCAGAAAGGGAGACGAGCAGTACTTC; CDR3 protein: CASRKGDEQYF
J gene: TRBJ2-2; V gene: TRBV6-1; clone size: -; D gene: TRBD2; CDR3 DNA: TGTGCCAGCAGTGAAGGGGTAGCGGGGAACACCGGGGAGCTGTTTTTT; CDR3 protein: CASSEGVAGNTGELFF
J gene: TRBJ1-1; V gene: TRBV6-5; clone size: once; D gene: -; CDR3 DNA: TGTGCCAGCAGACCATCGGGAGGGGCCGAAAAGGGTGCTTTCTTT; CDR3 protein: CASRPSGGAEKGAFF
J gene: TRBJ2-2; V gene: TRBV9; clone size: -; D gene: -; CDR3 DNA: TGTGCCAGCAGTCTAGTCCAGGGCCCCACCGGGGAGCTGTTTTTT; CDR3 protein: CASSLVQGPTGELFF
J gene: TRBJ2-1; V gene: TRBV7-3; clone size: once; D gene: TRBD2; CDR3 DNA: TGTGCCAGCAGCCCGGGACTAGCGGCCTACAATGAGCAGTTCTTC; CDR3 protein: CASSPGLAAYNEQFF
J gene: TRBJ2-1; V gene: TRBV5-1; clone size: -; D gene: -; CDR3 DNA: TGCGCCAGCAAGGGGGAAAACTACAATGAGCAGTTCTTC; CDR3 protein: CASKGENYNEQFF
J gene: TRBJ1-1; V gene: TRBV6-1; clone size: -; D gene: -; CDR3 DNA: TGTGCCAGCAGTGAAACAGTGAGAACTGAAGCTTTCTTT; CDR3 protein: CASSETVRTEAFF
J gene: TRBJ2-1; V gene: TRBV7-3; clone size: -; D gene: TRBD2; CDR3 DNA: TGTGCCAGCAGCCCGTTAGCGGGGGCCTACAATGAGCAGTTCTTC; CDR3 protein: CASSPLAGAYNEQFF
J gene: TRBJ2-1; V gene: TRBV27; clone size: -; D gene: TRBD2; CDR3 DNA: TGTGCCAGCAGTTTATCGGCGGGGGGAGCCACCTACAATGAGCAGTTCTTC; CDR3 protein: CASSLSAGGATYNEQFF
J gene: TRBJ1-4; V gene: TRBV6-5; clone size: once; D gene: -; CDR3 DNA: TGTGCCCTGGGCGGCGCCGGGGTAACTAATGAAAAACTGTTTTTT; CDR3 protein: CALGGAGVTNEKLFF
J gene: TRBJ1-1; V gene: TRBV29-1; clone size: few; D gene: TRBD1; CDR3 DNA: TGCAGCGTGAGACAGGGGAATACTGAAGCTTTCTTT; CDR3 protein: CSVRQGNTEAFF
J gene: TRBJ1-4; V gene: TRBV28; clone size: -; D gene: -; CDR3 DNA: TGTGCCAGCACCACTCCTCGGGGGATAGGAGCTAATGAAAAACTGTTTTTT; CDR3 protein: CASTTPRGIGANEKLFF
J gene: TRBJ1-4; V gene: TRBV18; clone size: -; D gene: -; CDR3 DNA: TGTGCCAGCTCACCAGGAAGGGGGAATGAAAAACTGTTTTTT; CDR3 protein: CASSPGRGNEKLFF
J gene: TRBJ2-7; V gene: TRBV7-6; clone size: -; D gene: -; CDR3 DNA: TGTGCCAGCAGTCATAGCCTGGGGGCCGAGCAGTACTTC; CDR3 protein: CASSHSLGAEQYF
J gene: TRBJ1-2; V gene: TRBV12-3/TRBV12-4; clone size: -; D gene: -; CDR3 DNA: TGTGCCAGCAGTTTAGGGAGGGGCTACACCTTC; CDR3 protein: CASSLGRGYTF
J gene: TRBJ2-7; V gene: TRBV19; clone size: -; D gene: TRBD2; CDR3 DNA: TGTGCCAGTAGTCCTGCCTGGGCTAGCGGAGTCTACGAGCAGTACTTC; CDR3 protein: CASSPAWASGVYEQYF
J gene: TRBJ1-5; V gene: TRBV15; clone size: -; D gene: -; CDR3 DNA: TGTGCCACCAGCAGAGATCCTTGGGGGGGCAATCAGCCCCAGCATTTT; CDR3 protein: CATSRDPWGGNQPQHF
J gene: TRBJ1-1; V gene: TRBV18; clone size: -; D gene: -; CDR3 DNA: TGTGCCAGCTCACCAAGACAGGCTCAGAACACTGAAGCTTTCTTT; CDR3 protein: CASSPRQAQNTEAFF
J gene: TRBJ1-6; V gene: TRBV10-1; clone size: -; D gene: -; CDR3 DNA: TGCGCCAGCACTAGGACAGCCCCCCTCCACTTT; CDR3 protein: CASTRTAPLHF